These T cell receptor beta chains were read from a single sample in a study of beta chain features in type 1 diabetes. Here immunoSEQ multiplex PCR was the method, and the copy in TCRdb shows in-frame clones only, minus some. The sample has about 320,000 clones; less than 15% are singletons. The sequenced material came from central memory CD4+ T cells from blood. These receptors came from a man younger than 45 in good health. CDR3s include the opening cysteine and the closing phenylalanine or tryptophan. Fields, in order: J gene, clone size, V gene, D gene, CDR3 DNA, CDR3 protein. D genes are given only for firm matches. Some rows have no size entry. The others give once, few or many, or a class for an expanded clone.

TRBJ2-3,few,TRBV6-6,TRBD2,TGTGCCAGCAGGACTAGCGGGACAGATACGCAGTATTTT,CASRTSGTDTQYF
TRBJ1-4,-,TRBV11-2,-,TGTGCCAGCAGCACCGTCGGGGCCGGGCGAACCCGGCGTAATGAAAAACTGTTTTTT,CASSTVGAGRTRRNEKLFF
TRBJ1-1,-,TRBV30,-,TGTGCCTGGAATAACGACAGACACACTGAAGCTTTCTTT,CAWNNDRHTEAFF
TRBJ1-2,many,TRBV15,-,TGTGCCACCAGCAGAGAGGGGGGAATGTATGGCTACACCTTC,CATSREGGMYGYTF
TRBJ1-4,-,TRBV29-1,-,TGCAGCGCTGCACCGGGCCCTCTTTTT,CSAAPGPLF
TRBJ1-4,few,TRBV7-2,TRBD1,TGTGCCAGCAGCCTATCTGGGACAGGGCATGAAAAACTGTTTTTT,CASSLSGTGHEKLFF
TRBJ2-1,few,TRBV7-9,-,TGTGCCAGCAGCTCGTCTCAAGGGTTGAGCTCCTACAATGAGCAGTTCTTC,CASSSSQGLSSYNEQFF
TRBJ2-3,few,TRBV18,-,TGTGCCAGCTCACCACCTAATAGTGTGTACACAGATACGCAGTATTTT,CASSPPNSVYTDTQYF
TRBJ2-1,many,TRBV19,TRBD1,TGTGCCAGTAGTATACCGCGGACAGGTTTCTACAATGAGCAGTTCTTC,CASSIPRTGFYNEQFF
TRBJ2-7,many,TRBV19,-,TGTGCCAGTAGTATAGGGCTGCAGGGTACCTACGAGCAGTACTTC,CASSIGLQGTYEQYF
TRBJ2-1,few,TRBV9,TRBD2,TGTGCCAGCAGCGTAGTGTCTAGCGGGGATGTTAATCAGTTCTTC,CASSVVSSGDVNQFF
TRBJ1-6,-,TRBV6-5,-,TGTGCCAGCAGTTATGAAGGCTCCTATAATTCACCCCTCCACTTT,CASSYEGSYNSPLHF
TRBJ2-2,-,TRBV19,-,TGTGCCAGTAGTATAGGAGGGGGAACCGGGGAGCTGTTTTTT,CASSIGGGTGELFF
TRBJ2-1,few,TRBV5-4,-,TGTGCCAGCAGCCCCTCTCCCTTAGCCTACAATGAGCAGTTCTTC,CASSPSPLAYNEQFF
TRBJ2-7,few,TRBV5-1,-,TGCGCCAGCAGCTCCAGGGTAGGGTACGAGCAGTACTTC,CASSSRVGYEQYF
TRBJ2-3,-,TRBV10-3,TRBD1,TGTGCCAGCAGAATGGGACAGGGAACAGATACGCAGTATTTT,CASRMGQGTDTQYF
TRBJ2-3,-,TRBV9,TRBD2,TGTGCCAGCAGCGTAACTAGCGGAGGAGATACGCAGTATTTT,CASSVTSGGDTQYF
TRBJ1-2,few,TRBV19,-,TGTGCCAGTAGTATCCCCTACCAAATGGACTATGGCTACACCTTC,CASSIPYQMDYGYTF
TRBJ1-4,-,TRBV27,-,TGTGCCAGCAGCCACCCTGGGCGTAATGAAAAACTGTTTTTT,CASSHPGRNEKLFF
TRBJ2-7,-,TRBV4-1,TRBD1,TGCGCCAGCAGCCTGGGACAGGCGAGCTCCTACGAGCAGTACTTC,CASSLGQASSYEQYF
TRBJ1-6,-,TRBV5-1,-,TGCGCCAGCAGCTTGGTGGTGGGGCCGGGCTCCGAGGAACGGAGCTCCTATAATTCACCCCTCCACTTT,CASSLVVGPGSEERSSYNSPLHF
TRBJ1-2,-,TRBV10-3,-,TGTGCCATCAGTGAGGATCCGGGAAACTATGGCTACACCTTC,CAISEDPGNYGYTF
TRBJ2-3,few,TRBV5-6,TRBD1,TGTGCCAGCAGCTTGTTTCGGGACAGCAACACAGATACGCAGTATTTT,CASSLFRDSNTDTQYF
TRBJ1-5,-,TRBV6-6,-,TGTGCCAGCGACGAGAATAGCAATCAGCCCCAGCATTTT,CASDENSNQPQHF
TRBJ2-7,few,TRBV7-9,TRBD2,TGTGCCAGCCGCCCCAACTCCGGGACTACCTACGAGCAGTACTTC,CASRPNSGTTYEQYF
TRBJ1-1,-,TRBV6-1,-,TGTGCCAGCAGTGACGTAGGGGAGAACACTGAAGCTTTCTTT,CASSDVGENTEAFF
TRBJ1-2,few,TRBV7-2,-,TGTGCCAGCAGCCCACCTAGTATAGGGGGTGGCTACACCTTC,CASSPPSIGGGYTF
TRBJ2-7,-,TRBV11-3,-,TGTGCCAGCAGCTTCGGTCGGGCCGGCCAAACCGAGCAGTACTTC,CASSFGRAGQTEQYF
TRBJ1-1,many,TRBV19,-,TGTGCCAGTAGTATGCAGGGCGCCAACACTGAAGCTTTCTTT,CASSMQGANTEAFF
TRBJ1-2,-,TRBV7-2,-,TGTGCCAGCAGCTTAGGTTGGCAGGCCAATGGCTACACCTTC,CASSLGWQANGYTF
TRBJ2-2,few,TRBV30,TRBD1,TGTGCCTGGACTGGGACAGGGAAACTCGGGGAGCTGTTTTTT,CAWTGTGKLGELFF
TRBJ1-3,-,TRBV19,-,TGTGCCAGTAGTAGTGAAGGACGGCACTCTGGAAACACCATATATTTT,CASSSEGRHSGNTIYF
TRBJ1-2,-,TRBV10-3,-,TGTGCCATCAGTGCCGACGGGCCCGGTTCTGGCTACACCTTC,CAISADGPGSGYTF
TRBJ1-6,-,TRBV4-3,-,TGCGCCAGCAGCCGCCGCACGACAAAGGTAGACTCACCCCTCCACTTT,CASSRRTTKVDSPLHF
TRBJ1-6,few,TRBV27,-,TGTGCCAGCAGTTGGGGCAGGGGAGTTTCACCCCTCCACTTT,CASSWGRGVSPLHF
TRBJ2-1,few,TRBV18,TRBD2,TGTGCCAGCTCACGGACTAGCGGGCTCTACAATGAGCAGTTCTTC,CASSRTSGLYNEQFF
TRBJ1-5,-,TRBV19,TRBD1,TGTGCCAGTAGTCCGTATGGGACAGCTAATCAGCCCCAGCATTTT,CASSPYGTANQPQHF
TRBJ2-3,-,TRBV7-3,TRBD2,TGTGCCAGCAGCCCAGCCGGGACTAGAAGCACAGATACGCAGTATTTT,CASSPAGTRSTDTQYF
TRBJ1-1,few,TRBV7-2,-,TGTGCCAGCAGCAACGCGGGACGGATGAACACTGAAGCTTTCTTT,CASSNAGRMNTEAFF
TRBJ2-1,-,TRBV20-1,TRBD1,TGCAGTGCTAAACAGGGGAGTGAGCAGTTCTTC,CSAKQGSEQFF
TRBJ1-3,-,TRBV29-1,-,TGCAGCGTAAGGTCTGGAAACACCATATATTTT,CSVRSGNTIYF
TRBJ1-3,few,TRBV4-1,-,TGCGCCAGCAGCCAATACAACGCACACGGAAACACCATATATTTT,CASSQYNAHGNTIYF
TRBJ1-6,few,TRBV14,-,TGTGCCAGCAGTGGGGAGGTCTGGGGATCACCCCTCCACTTT,CASSGEVWGSPLHF
TRBJ2-3,-,TRBV7-2,-,TGTGCCAGCAGCTTCGGTGGGGACGGCACAGATACGCAGTATTTT,CASSFGGDGTDTQYF
TRBJ2-7,few,TRBV19,-,TGTGCCAGTAGTCGGTCAGAGCACGAGCAGTACTTC,CASSRSEHEQYF
TRBJ2-2,-,TRBV9,TRBD2,TGTGCCAGCAGCGTAGCGGGGGGATCCGGGGAGCTGTTTTTT,CASSVAGGSGELFF
TRBJ1-1,few,TRBV5-4,-,TGTGCCAGCAGCTTGCCCGGGACTGAAGCTTTCTTT,CASSLPGTEAFF
TRBJ2-1,few,TRBV2,TRBD2,TGTGCCGCCAGCAACGTAGGACTAGTCGATGAGCAGTTCTTC,CAASNVGLVDEQFF
TRBJ2-5,-,TRBV27,TRBD2,TGTGCCAGCAGTCCTAGCGGGCACCAAGAGACCCAGTACTTC,CASSPSGHQETQYF
TRBJ2-5,-,TRBV29-1,-,TGCAGCGGGGGTATTGGAAGGCAGAGACCCCAGTACTTC,CSGGIGRQRPQYF
TRBJ1-1,few,TRBV16,-,TGTGCCAGCAGCCAAACCCGGGGTCAGAACACTGAAGCTTTCTTT,CASSQTRGQNTEAFF
TRBJ2-3,-,TRBV7-2,TRBD2,TGTGCCAGCAGCCCCTCTGGAGGGAGGGGCACAGATACGCAGTATTTT,CASSPSGGRGTDTQYF
TRBJ1-5,-,TRBV30,-,TGTGCCTGGAGTGTGAGGGGAAGGGGCAATCAGCCCCAGCATTTT,CAWSVRGRGNQPQHF
TRBJ1-2,few,TRBV6-4,-,TGTGCCAGCAGTGACTCACCCACAAGGGGAGATGGCTACACCTTC,CASSDSPTRGDGYTF
TRBJ1-5,-,TRBV7-8,TRBD1,TGTGCCAGCAGCTTAGGGTGGCAGGGGGCCGATCAGCCCCAGCATTTT,CASSLGWQGADQPQHF
TRBJ1-2,few,TRBV5-4,TRBD1,TGTGCCAGCAGCTTGCCGGACAGGGGGCTTTATGGCTACACCTTC,CASSLPDRGLYGYTF